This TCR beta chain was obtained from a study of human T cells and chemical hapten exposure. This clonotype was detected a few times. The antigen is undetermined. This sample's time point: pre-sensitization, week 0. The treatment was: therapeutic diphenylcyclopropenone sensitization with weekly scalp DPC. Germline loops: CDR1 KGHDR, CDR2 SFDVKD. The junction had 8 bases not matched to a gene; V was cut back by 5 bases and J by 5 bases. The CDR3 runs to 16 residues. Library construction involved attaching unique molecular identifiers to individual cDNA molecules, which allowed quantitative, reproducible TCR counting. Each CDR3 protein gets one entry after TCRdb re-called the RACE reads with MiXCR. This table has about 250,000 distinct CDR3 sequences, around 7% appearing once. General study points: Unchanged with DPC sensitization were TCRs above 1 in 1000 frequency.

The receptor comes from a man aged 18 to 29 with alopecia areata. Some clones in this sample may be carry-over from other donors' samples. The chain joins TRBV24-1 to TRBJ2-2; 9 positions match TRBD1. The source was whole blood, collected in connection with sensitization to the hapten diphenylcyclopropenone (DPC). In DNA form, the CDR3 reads TGTGCCACCAGTGCCTCCTCGACAGGGGGAACCGGGGAGCTGTTTTTT. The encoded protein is CATSASSTGGTGELFF.